This T cell receptor (beta chain) derives from a study of blood T cell repertoires in COVID-19. Looking at the study overall: COVID-19 samples collected from the United States, Italy and Spain covered acute and convalescent phases. T cells, B-cell-depleted T cells, or PBMCs supplied cDNA or gDNA.

This CDR3 contains 16 residues. V shed 3 bases, J shed 10 bases, and the junction held 10 bases outside the gene matches. Germline V gives CDR1 MGHRA, CDR2 YSYEKL. Participants had their cohort set by participant-reported clinical history. Authors' methods: Amplified reference gene primers provided the basis for estimating nucleated cell counts. Assay: immunoSEQ multiplex PCR; the TCRdb copy retains only in-frame clones and omits some. V and J calls and clone size come straight from that table; D and trimming were deduced from the DNA. This sample has hundreds of thousands of clones, with roughly 85% found just once.

J is TRBJ1-6 and V is TRBV4-1; the match to TRBD1 covers 9 bases. The specimen sequenced was PBMCs or T cells enriched from blood (not recorded which). This clonotype was sampled from a woman aged 18-35 years with acute COVID-19. DNA for the CDR3: TGCGCCAGCAGCCACCCCCCCGGGACAGGGTCCTCACCCCTCCACTTT. Translation gives CASSHPPGTGSSPLHF.